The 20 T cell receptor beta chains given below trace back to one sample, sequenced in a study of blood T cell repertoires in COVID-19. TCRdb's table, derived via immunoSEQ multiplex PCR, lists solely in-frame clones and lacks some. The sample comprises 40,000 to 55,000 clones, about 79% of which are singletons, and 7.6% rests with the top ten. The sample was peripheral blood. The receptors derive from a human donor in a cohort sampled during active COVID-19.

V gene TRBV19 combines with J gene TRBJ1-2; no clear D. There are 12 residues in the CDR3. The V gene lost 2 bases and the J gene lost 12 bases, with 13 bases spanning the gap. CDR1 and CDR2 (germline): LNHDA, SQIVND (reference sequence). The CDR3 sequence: CASSIPGSWNTF. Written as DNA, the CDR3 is TGTGCCAGTAGTATACCTGGTAGCTGGAACACCTTC.

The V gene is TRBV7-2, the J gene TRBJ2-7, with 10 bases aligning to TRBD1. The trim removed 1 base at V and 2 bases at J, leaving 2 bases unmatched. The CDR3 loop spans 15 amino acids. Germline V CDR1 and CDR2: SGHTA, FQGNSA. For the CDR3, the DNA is TGTGCCAGCAGCTTAGGAGGGACAGGGGCCTACGAGCAGTACTTC. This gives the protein CASSLGGTGAYEQYF.

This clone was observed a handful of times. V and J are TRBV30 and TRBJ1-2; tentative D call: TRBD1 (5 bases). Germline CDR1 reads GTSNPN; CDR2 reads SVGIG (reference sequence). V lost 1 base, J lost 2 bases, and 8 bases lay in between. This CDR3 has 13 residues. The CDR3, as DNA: TGTGCCTGGAGTGGCGGGGGGAACTATGGCTACACCTTC. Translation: CAWSGGGNYGYTF.

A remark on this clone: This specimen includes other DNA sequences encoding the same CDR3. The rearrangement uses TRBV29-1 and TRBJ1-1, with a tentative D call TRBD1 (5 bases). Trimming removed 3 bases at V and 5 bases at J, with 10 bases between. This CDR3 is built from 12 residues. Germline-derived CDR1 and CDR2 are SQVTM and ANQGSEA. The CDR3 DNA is TGCAGCGTTGATAGGGGAGGAACTGAAGCTTTCTTT. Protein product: CSVDRGGTEAFF.

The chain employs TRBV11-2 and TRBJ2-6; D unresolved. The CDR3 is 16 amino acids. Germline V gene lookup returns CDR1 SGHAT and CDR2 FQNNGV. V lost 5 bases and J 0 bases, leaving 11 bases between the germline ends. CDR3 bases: TGTGCCAGCAGCCCCCACGCCAGCTCTGGGGCCAACGTCCTGACTTTC. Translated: CASSPHASSGANVLTF. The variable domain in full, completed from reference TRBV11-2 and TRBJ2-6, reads EAGVAQSPRYKIIEKRQSVAFWCNPISGHATLYWYQQILGQGPKLLIQFQNNGVVDDSQLPKDRFSAERLKGVDSTLKIQPAKLEDSAVYLCASSPHASSGANVLTFGAGSRLTVL.

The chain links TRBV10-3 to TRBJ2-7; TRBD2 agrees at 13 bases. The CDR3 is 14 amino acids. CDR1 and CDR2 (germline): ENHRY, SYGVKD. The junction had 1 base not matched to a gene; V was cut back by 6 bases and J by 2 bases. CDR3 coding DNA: TGTGCCATCAGAGGGACTAGCGGGACCTACGAGCAGTACTTC. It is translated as CAIRGTSGTYEQYF.

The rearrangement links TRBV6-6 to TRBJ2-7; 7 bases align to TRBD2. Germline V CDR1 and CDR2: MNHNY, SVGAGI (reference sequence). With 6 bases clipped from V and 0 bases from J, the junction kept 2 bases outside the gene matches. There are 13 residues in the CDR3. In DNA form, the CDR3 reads TGTGCCAGCAGGTGGGAGGGCTCCTACGAGCAGTACTTC. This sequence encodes CASRWEGSYEQYF.

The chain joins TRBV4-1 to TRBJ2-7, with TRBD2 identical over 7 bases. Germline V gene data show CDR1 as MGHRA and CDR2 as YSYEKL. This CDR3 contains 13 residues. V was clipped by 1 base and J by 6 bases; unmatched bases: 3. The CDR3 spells CASSQGEGTEQYF. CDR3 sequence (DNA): TGCGCCAGCAGCCAAGGGGAGGGAACCGAGCAGTACTTC.

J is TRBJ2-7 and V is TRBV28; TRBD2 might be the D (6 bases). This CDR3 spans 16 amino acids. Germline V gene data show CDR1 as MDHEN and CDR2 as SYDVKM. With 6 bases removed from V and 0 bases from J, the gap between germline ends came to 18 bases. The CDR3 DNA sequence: TGTGCCAGCAGAAAAACTCGGGGACTGATCTCCTACGAGCAGTACTTC. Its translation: CASRKTRGLISYEQYF.

The CDR3 DNA reads as TGTGCCAGCAGTTTAATGGGCAATTATGGCTACACCTTC. Translated: CASSLMGNYGYTF. The V call is TRBV28, the J call TRBJ1-2; D gene uncertain. This CDR3 has 13 residues. From germline, CDR1 is MDHEN and CDR2 SYDVKM. Trimming cost V 2 bases and J 5 bases, with 9 bases left between them.

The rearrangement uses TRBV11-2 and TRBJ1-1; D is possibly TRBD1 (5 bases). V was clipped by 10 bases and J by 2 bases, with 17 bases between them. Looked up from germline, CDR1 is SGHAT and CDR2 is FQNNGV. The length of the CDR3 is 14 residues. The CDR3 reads CATIQLRANTEAFF. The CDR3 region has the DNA TGTGCCACCATTCAGCTCAGGGCCAACACTGAAGCTTTCTTT.

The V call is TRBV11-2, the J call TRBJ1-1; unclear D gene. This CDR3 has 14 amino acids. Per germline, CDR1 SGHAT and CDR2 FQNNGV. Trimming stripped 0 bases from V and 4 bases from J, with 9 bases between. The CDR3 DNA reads TGTGCCAGCAGCTTAGAGCCTACGGGCACTGAAGCTTTCTTT. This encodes CASSLEPTGTEAFF.

CDR3 loop: CASSLGGGSTEAFF. As DNA, the CDR3 is TGTGCCAGCAGCTTGGGGGGGGGCTCCACTGAAGCTTTCTTT. The chain uses TRBV5-4 and TRBJ1-1, with D possibly being TRBD1 (6 bases). Germline V gene sequence: CDR1 SGHNT, CDR2 YYREEE (reference sequence). V was cut by 0 bases and J by 4 bases, with 10 bases left in between. The CDR3 has 14 residues.

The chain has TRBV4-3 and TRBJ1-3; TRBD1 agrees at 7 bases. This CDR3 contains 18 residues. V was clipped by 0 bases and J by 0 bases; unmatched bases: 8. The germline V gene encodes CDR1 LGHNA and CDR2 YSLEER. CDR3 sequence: CASSQDTGQLSSGNTIYF. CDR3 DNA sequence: TGCGCCAGCAGCCAAGATACGGGACAGCTCTCCTCTGGAAACACCATATATTTT.

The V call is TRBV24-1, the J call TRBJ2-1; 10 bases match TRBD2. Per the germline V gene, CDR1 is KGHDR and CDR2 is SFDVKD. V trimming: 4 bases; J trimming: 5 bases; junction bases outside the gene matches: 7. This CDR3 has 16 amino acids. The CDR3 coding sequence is TGTGCCACCAGTGACCCTACTAGCGGGATTCACAATGAGCAGTTCTTC. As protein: CATSDPTSGIHNEQFF.

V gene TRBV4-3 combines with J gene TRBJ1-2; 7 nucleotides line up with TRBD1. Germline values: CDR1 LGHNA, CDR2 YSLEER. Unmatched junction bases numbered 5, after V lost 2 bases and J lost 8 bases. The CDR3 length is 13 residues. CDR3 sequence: CASSQSSGGGYTF. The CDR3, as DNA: TGCGCCAGCAGCCAATCGTCAGGGGGAGGCTACACCTTC.

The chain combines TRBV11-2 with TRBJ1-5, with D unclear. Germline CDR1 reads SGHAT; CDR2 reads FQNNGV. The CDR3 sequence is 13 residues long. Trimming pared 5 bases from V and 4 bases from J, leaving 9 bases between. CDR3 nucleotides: TGTGCCAGCAGCCCGGGAATAAATCAGCCCCAGCATTTT. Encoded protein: CASSPGINQPQHF. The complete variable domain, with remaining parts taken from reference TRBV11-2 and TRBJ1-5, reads EAGVAQSPRYKIIEKRQSVAFWCNPISGHATLYWYQQILGQGPKLLIQFQNNGVVDDSQLPKDRFSAERLKGVDSTLKIQPAKLEDSAVYLCASSPGINQPQHFGDGTRLSIL.

The CDR3 DNA reads TGTGCCAGCAGTCCCCAGGGAGCGGGGCGCACTGAAGCTTTCTTT. It translates to CASSPQGAGRTEAFF. The chain has TRBV27 and TRBJ1-1; weak D call: TRBD1 (5 bases). Germline CDR1 and CDR2: MNHEY and SMNVEV (reference sequence). Trimming removed 5 bases from V and 4 bases from J, with 17 bases in between. The CDR3 is 15 residues long.

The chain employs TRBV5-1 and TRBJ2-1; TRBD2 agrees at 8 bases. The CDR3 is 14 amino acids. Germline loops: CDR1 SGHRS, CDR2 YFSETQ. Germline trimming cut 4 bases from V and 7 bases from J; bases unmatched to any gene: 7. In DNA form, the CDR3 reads TGCGCCAGCAGCGCACGGGAGGGCCGGAATGAGCAGTTCTTC. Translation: CASSAREGRNEQFF. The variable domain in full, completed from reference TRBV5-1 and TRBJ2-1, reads KAGVTQTPRYLIKTRGQQVTLSCSPISGHRSVSWYQQTPGQGLQFLFEYFSETQRNKGNFPGRFSGRQFSNSRSEMNVSTLELGDSALYLCASSAREGRNEQFFGPGTRLTVL.

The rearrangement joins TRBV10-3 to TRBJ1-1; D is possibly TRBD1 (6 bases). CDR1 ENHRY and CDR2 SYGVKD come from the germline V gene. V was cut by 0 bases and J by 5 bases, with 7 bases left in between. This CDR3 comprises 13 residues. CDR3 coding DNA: TGTGCCATCAGTGAGTCAGGGGGAACTGAAGCTTTCTTT. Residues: CAISESGGTEAFF.